The source of this T cell receptor beta chain is a study of blood T cell repertoires in COVID-19. In the study overall: Collection of acute and convalescent COVID-19 samples took place in the United States, Italy and Spain.

In its sample, this clone was seen once. CDR3 length: 18 amino acids. CDR1 SGHRS and CDR2 YFSETQ come from the germline V gene. With 4 bases clipped from V and 5 bases from J, the junction kept 18 bases outside the gene matches. In the source study's methods: Researchers report that nucleated cell counts were estimated from reference gene primer amplification. Measured with immunoSEQ multiplex PCR; TCRdb has only the in-frame clones, and not every one. That table is the source of V, J and clone size, and D and trimming were worked out from the DNA. The sample consists of around 160,000 clones, about 90% of them appearing once.

The V gene is TRBV5-1, the J gene TRBJ2-1; TRBD2 aligns across 7 bases. The sequencing input was peripheral blood. This TCR was recovered from a human donor in a cohort sampled during active COVID-19. The CDR3 spells CASSLGRVEPMNDNEQFF. The CDR3 DNA reads as TGCGCCAGCAGCCTAGGGAGGGTAGAGCCCATGAACGACAATGAGCAGTTCTTC.